This T cell receptor beta chain originates from a study of blood T cell repertoires in COVID-19. Across the whole study: PBMCs, B-cell-depleted T cells, or T cells provided the cDNA or gDNA that made up the material.

The CDR3 has 17 residues. Germline V CDR1 and CDR2: SGHTA, FQGTGA. V was pared by 5 bases and J by 4 bases, with 13 bases of the junction left unmatched. Here immunoSEQ multiplex PCR was the method, and the copy in TCRdb shows in-frame clones only, minus some. Found here are about 170,000 clones, around nine tenths of them singletons; the top ten hold 2.5% to 3%. The sample comprised peripheral blood. This receptor was taken from an elderly woman with COVID-19, enrolled during active disease. The rearrangement uses TRBV7-3 and TRBJ2-1; 8 bases are shared with TRBD2. The CDR3 DNA is TGTGCCAGCAGCCCCGGTTCGGGCGGGAGGCGTTACAATGAGCAGTTCTTC. This sequence encodes CASSPGSGGRRYNEQFF.